This entry is about one T cell receptor (beta chain). TCRdb's copy holds only in-frame clones and misses some; the assay was immunoSEQ multiplex PCR. Among roughly 150,000 clones listed, approximately 93% were seen once. The record originates from a study of blood T cell repertoires in COVID-19. Overall study context: Samples came from the United States, Italy and Spain, spanning acute and convalescent COVID-19.

There are 16 residues in the CDR3. The germline V gene has CDR1 MNHEY and CDR2 SVGAGI. V was pared by 0 bases and J by 2 bases, with 11 bases between. The TCR comes from a woman aged 55-70 years with COVID-19, enrolled during active disease. The sample taken for sequencing was peripheral blood. V is TRBV6-5 and J is TRBJ1-3; D unclear. CDR3 coding DNA: TGTGCCAGCAGTTACTCGACGAGGGAAACTGGAAACACCATATATTTT. Protein: CASSYSTRETGNTIYF.